A selection of T cell receptor beta chains follows, all from one sample in a study of T cells in Graves' hyperthyroidism and ophthalmopathy. TCRdb recomputed calls from the multiplex PCR reads with MiXCR, one row per CDR3 protein. The repertoire holds roughly 350,000 distinct CDR3 sequences, with around 13% as singletons. The sample taken for sequencing was blood. The receptors come from a woman aged 25 to 45 with Graves' hyperthyroidism. Both conserved end residues are part of each CDR3. D genes are given only for firm matches. For some rows the clone size is stated as once, few or many, or as a class when expanded; others skip it.

many	TRBV2	NA	TRBJ1-1	CARNRGGNTEAFF	TGTGCCCGCAACCGAGGGGGGAACACTGAAGCTTTCTTT
many	TRBV2	NA	TRBJ2-1	CASSVFRYNEQFF	TGTGCCAGCAGTGTCTTCAGGTACAATGAGCAGTTCTTC
few	TRBV20-1	TRBD2	TRBJ2-3	CSASDAPSGRGTQYF	TGCAGTGCCTCGGATGCCCCTAGCGGGAGAGGTACGCAGTATTTT
NA	TRBV4-3	NA	TRBJ2-1	CASSQTTEAYNEQFF	TGCGCCAGCAGCCAGACTACCGAAGCCTACAATGAGCAGTTCTTC
many	TRBV27	NA	TRBJ1-1	CASSSGGPGTEAFF	TGTGCCAGCAGTTCGGGGGGGCCGGGGACTGAAGCTTTCTTT
NA	TRBV5-6	NA	TRBJ2-2	CASSLGVGGLDSGELFF	TGTGCCAGCAGCTTGGGGGTCGGGGGGCTGGACAGCGGGGAGCTGTTTTTT
NA	TRBV29-1	NA	TRBJ2-1	CSVKTPGVGYNEQFF	TGCAGCGTAAAAACCCCAGGGGTTGGCTACAATGAGCAGTTCTTC
many	TRBV28	NA	TRBJ1-4	CATWTAATNEKLFF	TGTGCCACCTGGACAGCTGCAACTAATGAAAAACTGTTTTTT
many	TRBV11-2	NA	TRBJ2-3	CASTLSDTQYF	TGTGCCAGCACCTTATCAGATACGCAGTATTTT
NA	TRBV6-5	NA	TRBJ2-1	CASSYLSGSPHNEQFF	TGTGCCAGCAGTTATCTTAGTGGGAGTCCGCACAATGAGCAGTTCTTC
few	TRBV7-8	TRBD1	TRBJ2-3	CASSARQGASTDTQYF	TGTGCCAGCAGCGCGAGACAGGGGGCGAGCACAGATACGCAGTATTTT
NA	TRBV20-1	TRBD2	TRBJ2-3	CSAISPSGLGHIDTQYF	TGCAGTGCTATCTCCCCCTCCGGACTAGGGCACATAGATACGCAGTATTTT
NA	TRBV20-1	NA	TRBJ1-5	CSACAPNQPQHF	TGCAGTGCCTGCGCGCCCAATCAGCCCCAGCATTTT
many	TRBV19	TRBD1	TRBJ2-7	CASSAAGGYEQYF	TGTGCCAGTTCCGCGGCAGGGGGCTACGAGCAGTACTTC
NA	TRBV30	NA	TRBJ2-7	CAWFPGQVRVSGYEQYF	TGTGCCTGGTTTCCGGGACAAGTAAGGGTTAGCGGCTACGAGCAGTACTTC
many	TRBV28	TRBD2	TRBJ2-7	CASSGGSGITYEQYF	TGTGCCAGCAGTGGCGGGAGCGGGATCACCTACGAGCAGTACTTC
many	TRBV12-3/TRBV12-4	NA	TRBJ1-2	CASSLARHRGYTF	TGTGCCAGCAGTTTAGCTCGCCACCGGGGCTACACCTTC
many	TRBV6-5	TRBD1	TRBJ2-2	CASSYGQGPGELFF	TGTGCCAGCAGTTACGGACAGGGACCCGGGGAGCTGTTTTTT
NA	TRBV20-1	TRBD1	TRBJ1-5	CSAVLRDRGPYSNQPQHF	TGCAGTGCTGTGCTCCGGGACAGGGGACCCTATAGCAATCAGCCCCAGCATTTT
few	TRBV19	TRBD2	TRBJ2-7	CASGGSGSPSYEQYF	TGTGCCAGTGGGGGTAGCGGGAGCCCCTCCTACGAGCAGTACTTC
few	TRBV30	NA	TRBJ2-5	CAWSVGESGETQYF	TGTGCCTGGAGTGTTGGTGAATCAGGCGAGACCCAGTACTTC
NA	TRBV5-1	NA	TRBJ1-6	CASSYDSSSPLHF	TGCGCCAGCAGCTACGACAGTTCTTCACCCCTCCACTTT
NA	TRBV6-2/TRBV6-3	TRBD1	TRBJ1-6	CASSGLTGESSPLHF	TGTGCCAGCAGTGGCCTGACAGGGGAGAGTTCACCCCTCCACTTT
NA	TRBV7-9	NA	TRBJ2-7	CASSQQGVEQYF	TGTGCCAGCAGCCAGCAGGGAGTCGAGCAGTACTTC
many	TRBV11-2	NA	TRBJ2-5	CASSLAGPQETQYF	TGTGCCAGCAGCTTGGCGGGGCCCCAAGAGACCCAGTACTTC
many	TRBV6-1	NA	TRBJ2-3	CASSEFRGASTDTQYF	TGTGCCAGCAGTGAATTTAGAGGGGCCAGCACAGATACGCAGTATTTT
many	TRBV20-1	NA	TRBJ2-7	CSAPKLNEQYF	TGCAGTGCACCTAAACTAAACGAGCAGTACTTC
NA	TRBV28	NA	TRBJ1-4	CASSFHDGGSEKLFF	TGTGCCAGCAGTTTTCATGATGGGGGAAGTGAAAAACTGTTTTTT
few	TRBV19	TRBD2	TRBJ2-3	CASSILAGGTDTQYF	TGTGCCAGTAGTATACTAGCGGGAGGAACAGATACGCAGTATTTT
NA	TRBV5-5	NA	TRBJ2-7	CASSLGQDSPYEQYF	TGTGCCAGCAGCTTGGGCCAGGACTCCCCCTACGAGCAGTACTTC
few	TRBV29-1	TRBD1	TRBJ2-7	CSGGQGESYEQYF	TGCAGCGGGGGACAGGGTGAGAGCTACGAGCAGTACTTC
NA	TRBV11-2	TRBD2	TRBJ2-3	CASSTSTSGLTDTQYF	TGTGCCAGCAGCACCTCGACTAGCGGCCTCACAGATACGCAGTATTTT
NA	TRBV9	NA	TRBJ1-5	CASGLTGLGQPQHF	TGTGCCAGCGGACTTACAGGGCTCGGTCAGCCCCAGCATTTT
many	TRBV7-8	NA	TRBJ1-5	CASSFSPNNQPQHF	TGTGCCAGCAGCTTCTCCCCTAACAATCAGCCCCAGCATTTT
few	TRBV28	NA	TRBJ2-7	CASSSDPTPRDEQYF	TGTGCCAGCAGTTCCGACCCGACACCTCGGGACGAGCAGTACTTC
NA	TRBV18	NA	TRBJ2-1	CASSPSTVSYNEQFF	TGTGCCAGCTCACCCTCTACAGTCTCCTACAATGAGCAGTTCTTC